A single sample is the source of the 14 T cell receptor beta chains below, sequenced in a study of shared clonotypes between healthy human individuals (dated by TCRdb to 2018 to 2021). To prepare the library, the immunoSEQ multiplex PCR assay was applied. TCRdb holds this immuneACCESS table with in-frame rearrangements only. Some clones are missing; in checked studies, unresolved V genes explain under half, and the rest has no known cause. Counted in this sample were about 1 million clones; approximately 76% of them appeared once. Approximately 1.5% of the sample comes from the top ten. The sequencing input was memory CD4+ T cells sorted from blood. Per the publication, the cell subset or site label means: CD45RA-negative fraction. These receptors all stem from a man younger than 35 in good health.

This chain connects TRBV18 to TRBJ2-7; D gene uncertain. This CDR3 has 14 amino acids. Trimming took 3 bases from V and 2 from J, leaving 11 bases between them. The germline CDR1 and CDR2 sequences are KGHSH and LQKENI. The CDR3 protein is CASSPDGPPYEQYF. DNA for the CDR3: TGTGCCAGCTCACCGGATGGGCCCCCCTACGAGCAGTACTTC. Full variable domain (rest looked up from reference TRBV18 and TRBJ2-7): NAGVMQNPRHLVRRRGQEARLRCSPMKGHSHVYWYRQLPEEGLKFMVYLQKENIIDESGMPKERFSAEFPKEGPSILRIQQVVRGDSAAYFCASSPDGPPYEQYFGPGTRLTVT.

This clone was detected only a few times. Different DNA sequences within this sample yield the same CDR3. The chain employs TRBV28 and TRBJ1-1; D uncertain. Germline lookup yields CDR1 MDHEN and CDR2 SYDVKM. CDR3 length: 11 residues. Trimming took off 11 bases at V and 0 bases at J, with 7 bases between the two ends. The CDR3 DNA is TGTGCCTCAAGAATGAACACTGAAGCTTTCTTT. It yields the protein CASRMNTEAFF.

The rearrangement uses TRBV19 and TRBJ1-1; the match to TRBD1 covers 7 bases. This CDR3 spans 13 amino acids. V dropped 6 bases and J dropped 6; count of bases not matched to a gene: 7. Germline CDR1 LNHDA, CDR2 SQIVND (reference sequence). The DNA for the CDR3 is TGTGCCAGTAGGCCTGACAGGGCGGCTGAAGCTTTCTTT. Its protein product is CASRPDRAAEAFF.

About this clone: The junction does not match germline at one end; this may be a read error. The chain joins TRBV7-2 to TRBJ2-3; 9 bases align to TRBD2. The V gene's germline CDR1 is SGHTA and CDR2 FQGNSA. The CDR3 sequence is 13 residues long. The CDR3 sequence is CASSPGLGLAPGF. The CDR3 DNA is TGTGCCAGCAGCCCTGGTTTGGGACTAGCCCCGGGTTTT. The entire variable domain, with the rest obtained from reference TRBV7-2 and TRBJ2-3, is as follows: GAGVSQSPSNKVTEKGKDVELRCDPISGHTALYWYRQSLGQGLEFLIYFQGNSAPDKSGLPSDRFSAERTGGSVSTLTIQRTQQEDSAVYLCASSPGLGLAPGFGPGTRLTVL.

The chain's CDR3 is CASSSTDRGAEKLFF. CDR3 DNA: TGTGCCAGCAGCTCAACCGACAGGGGAGCTGAAAAACTGTTTTTT. V gene TRBV11-2 combines with J gene TRBJ1-4, with TRBD1 identical over 8 bases. The CDR3 has 15 amino acids. Trimming at V came to 4 bases and at J to 7 bases, leaving 8 bases not matched to a gene. Germline V CDR1 and CDR2: SGHAT, FQNNGV.

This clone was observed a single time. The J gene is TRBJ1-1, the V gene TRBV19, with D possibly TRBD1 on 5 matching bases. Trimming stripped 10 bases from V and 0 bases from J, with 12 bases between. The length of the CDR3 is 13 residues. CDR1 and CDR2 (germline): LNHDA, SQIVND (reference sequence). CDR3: CATRGEMNTEAFF. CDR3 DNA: TGTGCCACCCGGGGCGAAATGAACACTGAAGCTTTCTTT.

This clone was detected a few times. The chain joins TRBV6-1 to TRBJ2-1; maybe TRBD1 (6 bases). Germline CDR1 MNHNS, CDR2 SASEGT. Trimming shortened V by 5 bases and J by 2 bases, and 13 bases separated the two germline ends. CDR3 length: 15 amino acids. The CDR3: CASSTGSSTYNEQFF. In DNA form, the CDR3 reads TGTGCCAGCAGTACAGGGTCGAGCACCTACAATGAGCAGTTCTTC.

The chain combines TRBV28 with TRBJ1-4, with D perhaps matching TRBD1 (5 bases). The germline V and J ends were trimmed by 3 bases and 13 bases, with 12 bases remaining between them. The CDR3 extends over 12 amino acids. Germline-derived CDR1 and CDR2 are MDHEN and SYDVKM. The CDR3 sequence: CASSFGGAVLFF. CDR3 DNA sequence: TGTGCCAGCAGTTTCGGAGGGGCTGTACTGTTTTTT.

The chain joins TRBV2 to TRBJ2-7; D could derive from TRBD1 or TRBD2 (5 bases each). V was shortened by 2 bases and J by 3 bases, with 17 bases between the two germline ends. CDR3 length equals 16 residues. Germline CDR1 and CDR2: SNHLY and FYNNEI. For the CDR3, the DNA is TGTGCCAGCAGTGAATGGGACCCGGGCTTGGGCTACGAGCAGTACTTC. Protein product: CASSEWDPGLGYEQYF.

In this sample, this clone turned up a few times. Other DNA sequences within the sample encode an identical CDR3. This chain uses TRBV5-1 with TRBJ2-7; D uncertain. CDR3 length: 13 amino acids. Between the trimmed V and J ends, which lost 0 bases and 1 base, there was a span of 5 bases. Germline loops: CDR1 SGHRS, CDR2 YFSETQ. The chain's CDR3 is CASSLVGSYEQYF. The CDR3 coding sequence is TGCGCCAGCAGCTTGGTGGGATCCTACGAGCAGTACTTC.

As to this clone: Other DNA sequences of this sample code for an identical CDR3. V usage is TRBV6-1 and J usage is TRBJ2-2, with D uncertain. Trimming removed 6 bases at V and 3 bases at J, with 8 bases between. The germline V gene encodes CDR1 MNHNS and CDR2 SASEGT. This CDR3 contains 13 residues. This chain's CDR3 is CASRSWDTGELFF. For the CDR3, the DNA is TGTGCCAGCAGGAGCTGGGACACCGGGGAGCTGTTTTTT.

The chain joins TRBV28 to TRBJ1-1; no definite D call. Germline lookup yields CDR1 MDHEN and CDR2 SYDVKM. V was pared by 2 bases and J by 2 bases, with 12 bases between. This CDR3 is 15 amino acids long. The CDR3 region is CASSLTGRTNTEAFF. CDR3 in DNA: TGTGCCAGCAGTTTAACGGGCAGGACCAACACTGAAGCTTTCTTT. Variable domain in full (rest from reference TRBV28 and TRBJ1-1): DVKVTQSSRYLVKRTGEKVFLECVQDMDHENMFWYRQDPGLGLRLIYFSYDVKMKEKGDIPEGYSVSREKKERFSLILESASTNQTSMYLCASSLTGRTNTEAFFGQGTRLTVV.

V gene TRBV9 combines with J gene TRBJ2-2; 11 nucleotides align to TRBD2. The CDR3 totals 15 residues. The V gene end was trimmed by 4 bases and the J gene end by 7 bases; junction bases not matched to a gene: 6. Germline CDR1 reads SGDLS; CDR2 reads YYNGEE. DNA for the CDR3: TGTGCCAGCAGCCCTAAAGGGACTAGCGGCGGGGAGCTGTTTTTT. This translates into CASSPKGTSGGELFF.

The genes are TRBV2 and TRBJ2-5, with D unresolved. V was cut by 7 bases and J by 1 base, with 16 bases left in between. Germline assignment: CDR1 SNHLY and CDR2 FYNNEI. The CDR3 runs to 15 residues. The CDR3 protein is CASKKSPVLQETQYF. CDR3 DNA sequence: TGTGCCAGCAAGAAGTCCCCCGTACTCCAAGAGACCCAGTACTTC.